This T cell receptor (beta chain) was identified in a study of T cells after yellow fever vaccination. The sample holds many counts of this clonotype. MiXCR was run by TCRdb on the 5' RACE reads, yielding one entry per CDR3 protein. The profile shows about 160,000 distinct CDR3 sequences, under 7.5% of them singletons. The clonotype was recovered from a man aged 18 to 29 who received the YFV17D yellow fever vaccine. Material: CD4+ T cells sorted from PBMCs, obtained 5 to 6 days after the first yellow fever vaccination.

CDR3 DNA sequence: TGTGCCAGCTCACTTCGGACAGAGAATTCACCCCTCCACTTT. Amino acids: CASSLRTENSPLHF. This chain uses TRBV18 with TRBJ1-6; possible D gene TRBD1, 6 bases. This CDR3 has 14 residues. CDR1 and CDR2 (germline): KGHSH, LQKENI. Trimming left V 4 bases short and J 7 bases short, with 11 bases between. Combining the CDR3 with reference TRBV18 and TRBJ1-6 gives the whole variable domain NAGVMQNPRHLVRRRGQEARLRCSPMKGHSHVYWYRQLPEEGLKFMVYLQKENIIDESGMPKERFSAEFPKEGPSILRIQQVVRGDSAAYFCASSLRTENSPLHFGNGTRLTVT.